This T cell receptor beta chain was identified in a study of T cells after posttransplantation cyclophosphamide. Assay used: immunoSEQ multiplex PCR; TCRdb lists only in-frame clones, some missing. The repertoire has some 6,700 clones, around nine tenths of them found once; the top ten carry 4.5%. V was clipped by 4 bases and J by 4 bases, with 12 bases between them. Per the germline V gene, CDR1 is SGHNT and CDR2 is YYREEE (reference sequence). The CDR3 length is 14 residues. Regarding this clone: What it binds is not known.

The study's findings and limits: Recipient CMV seropositivity and CMV reactivation strongly tracked TRB clonality. Blood and skin or GI T cell repertoires showed limited TRB overlap. Donor-recipient repertoire similarity was low at 1-2 months, rising over year one.

Cyclophosphamide on days +3 and +4 followed busulfan-fludarabine conditioning and a marrow graft. Source: CD8+ T cells sorted from blood, taken after allogeneic stem cell transplant with posttransplant cyclophosphamide. The sequence was collected from a male patient between 55 and 70 years old who received an allogeneic stem cell transplant from a related donor and was CMV-positive. Some T cells may possibly be graft donor cells. V and J are TRBV5-4 and TRBJ2-1; a weak D match, TRBD1 (6 bases). CDR3 protein: CASSRGQRYNEQFF. The CDR3 nucleotides are TGTGCCAGCAGCCGTGGACAGAGATACAATGAGCAGTTCTTC.